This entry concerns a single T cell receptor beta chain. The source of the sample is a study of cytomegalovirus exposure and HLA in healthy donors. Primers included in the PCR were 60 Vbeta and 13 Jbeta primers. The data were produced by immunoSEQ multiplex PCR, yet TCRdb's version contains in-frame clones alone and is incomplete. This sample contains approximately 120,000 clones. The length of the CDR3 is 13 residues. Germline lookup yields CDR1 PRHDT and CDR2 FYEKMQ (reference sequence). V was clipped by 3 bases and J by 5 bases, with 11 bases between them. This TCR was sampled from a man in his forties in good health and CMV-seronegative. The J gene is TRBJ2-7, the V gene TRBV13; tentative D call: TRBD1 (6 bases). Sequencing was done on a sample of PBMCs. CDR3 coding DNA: TGTGCCAGCAGCTTCGGCAGGGGAGACGAGCAGTACTTC. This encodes CASSFGRGDEQYF.